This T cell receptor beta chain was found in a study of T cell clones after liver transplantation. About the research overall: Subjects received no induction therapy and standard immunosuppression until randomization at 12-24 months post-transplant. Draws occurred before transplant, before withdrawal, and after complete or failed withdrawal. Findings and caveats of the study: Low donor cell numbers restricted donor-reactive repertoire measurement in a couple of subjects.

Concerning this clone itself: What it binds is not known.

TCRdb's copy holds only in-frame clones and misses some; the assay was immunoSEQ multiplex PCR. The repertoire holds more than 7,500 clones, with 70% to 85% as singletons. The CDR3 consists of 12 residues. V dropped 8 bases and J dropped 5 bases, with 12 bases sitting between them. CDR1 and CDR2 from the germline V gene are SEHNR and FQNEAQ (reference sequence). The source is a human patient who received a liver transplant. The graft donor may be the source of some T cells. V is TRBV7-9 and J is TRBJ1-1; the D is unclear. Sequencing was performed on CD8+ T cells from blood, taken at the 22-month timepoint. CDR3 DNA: TGTGCCAGCCCGGGGTCTCTGACTGAAGCTTTCTTT. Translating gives CASPGSLTEAFF. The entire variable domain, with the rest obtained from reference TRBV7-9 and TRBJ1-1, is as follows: DTGVSQNPRHKITKRGQNVTFRCDPISEHNRLYWYRQTLGQGPEFLTYFQNEAQLEKSRLLSDRFSAERPKGSFSTLEIQRTEQGDSAMYLCASPGSLTEAFFGQGTRLTVV.